This T cell receptor beta chain was captured in a study of T cell changes during pregnancy in multiple sclerosis. CDR3 size: 12 residues. Trimming shortened V by 4 bases and J by 8 bases, and 10 bases separated the two germline ends. Germline values: CDR1 SGDLS, CDR2 YYNGEE. Clones were read by immunoSEQ multiplex PCR, and TCRdb kept only the in-frame ones, dropping some. Here the sample spans almost 55,000 clones, about 88% being singletons. The sequencing used CD8+ T cells from peripheral blood mononuclear cells, collected before pregnancy. V is TRBV9 and J is TRBJ2-1; D uncertain. This clonotype originated in a female donor with multiple sclerosis, enrolled in a pregnancy study. In DNA, the CDR3 is TGTGCCAGCAGCTCGAGAGAGGATGAGCAGTTCTTC. This sequence encodes CASSSREDEQFF. The full variable domain, with the rest looked up from reference TRBV9 and TRBJ2-1, is DSGVTQTPKHLITATGQRVTLRCSPRSGDLSVYWYQQSLDQGLQFLIQYYNGEERAKGNILERFSAQQFPDLHSELNLSSLELGDSALYFCASSSREDEQFFGPGTRLTVL.